The clone carrying this T cell receptor beta chain occurred a few times. Its antigen is undetermined. This sample is part of a study of blood T cells in healthy people across ages. Study-wide results and caveats: Leaving the PBMCs unsorted stopped any conclusive comparison of naive versus antigen-experienced cells. Compared with aged donors, long-lived donors showed fewer expanded clones, suggesting selection. Strong correlation was found linking TCR beta diversity to naive T cell percentage.

The second PCR ran roughly 7 to 12 cycles with a sample-barcoded 5' primer and J-beta primers. MiXCR, applied by TCRdb to the 5' RACE reads, yields one record per CDR3 protein. The profile shows 450,000 to 700,000 distinct CDR3 sequences, approximately 27% of them singletons. Source material: blood. This receptor was taken from a woman aged 70-85 years in good health.

For the CDR3, the DNA is TGCGCCAGCAGCCAAGACCCGAGGCCTGATGAAAAACTGTTTTTT. This translates into CASSQDPRPDEKLFF. The chain couples TRBV4-1 to TRBJ1-4, with no clear D. Germline assignment: CDR1 MGHRA and CDR2 YSYEKL. The CDR3 contains 15 residues. Trimming removed 0 bases from V and 6 bases from J, with 11 bases in between.